This entry lists 32 T cell receptor beta chains sequenced from one sample in a study of cytomegalovirus exposure and HLA in healthy donors. The primer mix had 60 Vbeta and 13 Jbeta primers. Produced via immunoSEQ multiplex PCR; TCRdb's table is partial and in-frame only. The table lists 150,000 or so clones, approximately 77% of them singletons. Sequencing used PBMCs. The origin of the receptors is a man aged 50-60 years in good health and CMV-seropositive.

DNA of the CDR3: TGTGCCTGGTCCGTGTCGGGTAATCAGCCCCAGCATTTT. It translates to CAWSVSGNQPQHF. V usage is TRBV30 and J usage is TRBJ1-5; D ambiguous. V lost 5 bases to trimming and J lost 4 bases, with 12 bases between them. This CDR3 has 13 amino acids. The germline V gene has CDR1 GTSNPN and CDR2 SVGIG (reference sequence).

The CDR3 DNA sequence: TGTGCCAGCAGTGACGCAGGGGGCGCGGACACCGGGGAGCTGTTTTTT. Translated: CASSDAGGADTGELFF. This chain connects TRBV25-1 to TRBJ2-2; 8 bases align to TRBD1. The junction had 6 bases not matched to a gene; V was cut back by 3 bases and J by 3 bases. Per germline, CDR1 MGHDK and CDR2 SYGVNS. The CDR3 is 16 residues long.

The chain employs TRBV19 and TRBJ1-1, with a possible D match to TRBD1 (5 bases). The CDR3 covers 14 residues. Germline V CDR1 and CDR2: LNHDA, SQIVND (reference sequence). V shed 3 bases and J shed 6 bases, with 14 bases lying between them. The CDR3 loop reads CASSIAGGGSEAFF. The CDR3 DNA is TGTGCCAGTAGTATTGCCGGGGGTGGATCTGAAGCTTTCTTT.

The rearrangement joins TRBV6-5 to TRBJ1-6; a weak D match, TRBD1 (5 bases). CDR1 and CDR2 from the germline V gene are MNHEY and SVGAGI. There are 13 residues in the CDR3. The ends were cut back, 4 bases at V and 10 bases at J, with 11 bases in the middle. CDR3: CASSSLGGSPLHF. The DNA for the CDR3 is TGTGCCAGCAGTTCCCTCGGGGGGTCACCCCTCCACTTT.

The chain uses TRBV27 and TRBJ1-3, with TRBD1 matching over 9 bases. Germline V gives CDR1 MNHEY, CDR2 SMNVEV (reference sequence). The junction had 15 bases not matched to a gene; V was cut back by 6 bases and J by 6 bases. The CDR3 runs to 17 residues. CDR3 protein: CASSRGLGQGIKNTIYF. CDR3 coding DNA: TGTGCCAGCAGCCGGGGCTTGGGACAGGGAATAAAAAACACCATATATTTT.

The V and J genes are TRBV28 and TRBJ1-6, with TRBD1 as a possible D gene (6 bases). The CDR3 totals 15 residues. The germline CDR1 and CDR2 sequences are MDHEN and SYDVKM. Trimming took off 6 bases at V and 7 bases at J, with 16 bases between the two ends. The DNA of the CDR3 is TGTGCCAGCAGATCTACCACAGGGCGGAATTCACCCCTCCACTTT. It yields the protein CASRSTTGRNSPLHF.

The chain recombines TRBV5-6 with TRBJ2-2; 12 bases line up with TRBD1. This CDR3 comprises 16 residues. J was trimmed by 7 bases and V by 4 bases; bases with no gene match: 8. Germline V gene sequence: CDR1 SGHDT, CDR2 YYEEEE. CDR3 sequence reads: CASSVRDRGPVGELFF. The CDR3 DNA follows: TGTGCCAGCAGCGTCCGGGACAGGGGGCCAGTCGGGGAGCTGTTTTTT.

V and J are TRBV5-1 and TRBJ2-2, with 10 bases aligning to TRBD2. The J segment lost 0 bases and the V segment lost 6 bases, leaving 5 bases of the junction unmatched. The CDR3 has 16 residues. In germline, CDR1 is SGHRS, CDR2 YFSETQ. CDR3 sequence (DNA): TGCGCCAGCACCCCGAGCGGGGGGGCGAACACCGGGGAGCTGTTTTTT. Protein: CASTPSGGANTGELFF.

This clone showed up just a few times. J is TRBJ1-1 and V is TRBV11-2, with D perhaps matching TRBD1 (6 bases). The length of the CDR3 is 14 residues. Between the trimmed V and J ends, which lost 6 bases and 10 bases, there was a span of 21 bases. Germline V CDR1 and CDR2: SGHAT, FQNNGV. For the CDR3, the DNA is TGTGCCAGCAGACAAAACGACCTCATAGGGGGAGCTTTCTTT. As protein: CASRQNDLIGGAFF.

The chain joins TRBV5-4 to TRBJ2-2; 12 nucleotides match TRBD2. The length of the CDR3 is 18 residues. Germline V gene lookup returns CDR1 SGHNT and CDR2 YYREEE (reference sequence). Trimming cost V 2 bases and J 3 bases; bases outside gene matches: 8. The CDR3 loop reads CASSFLAGGPLYTGELFF. DNA for the CDR3: TGTGCCAGCAGCTTCCTAGCGGGGGGGCCACTCTACACCGGGGAGCTGTTTTTT.

This sequence joins TRBV19 and TRBJ1-5, with 7 bases lining up with TRBD1. Looked up from germline, CDR1 is LNHDA and CDR2 is SQIVND (reference sequence). J was trimmed by 2 bases and V by 7 bases; bases with no gene match: 5. This CDR3 has 14 residues. The DNA for the CDR3 is TGTGCCAGTAACCGAGGACAGGGCAATCAGCCCCAGCATTTT. It yields the protein CASNRGQGNQPQHF.

This rearrangement joins TRBV19 to TRBJ1-2; D gene ambiguous. The length of the CDR3 is 12 residues. Germline loops: CDR1 LNHDA, CDR2 SQIVND (reference sequence). The ends were cut back, 5 bases at V and 5 bases at J, with 9 bases in the middle. Written as DNA, the CDR3 is TGTGCCAGTAGTGTCTCAGTGTATGGCTACACCTTC. This codes for CASSVSVYGYTF.

This sequence joins TRBV29-1 and TRBJ2-5; D is perhaps TRBD1 (5 bases). V lost 7 bases to trimming and J lost 4 bases, with 16 bases between them. Looked up from germline, CDR1 is SQVTM and CDR2 is ANQGSEA. This CDR3 has 13 amino acids. Here the CDR3 reads CSALYHRGETQYF. The CDR3 DNA reads as TGCAGCGCGCTATACCATAGGGGAGAGACCCAGTACTTC.

Details on this clone: This specimen includes other DNA sequences encoding the same CDR3. The chain uses TRBV4-1 and TRBJ2-4; 12 positions agree with TRBD2. J lost 9 bases, V lost 3 bases, and 21 bases had no gene match. This CDR3 is 20 amino acids long. Looked up from germline, CDR1 is MGHRA and CDR2 is YSYEKL. The CDR3: CASSQEKSGLAGGPSFIQYF. In DNA form, the CDR3 reads TGCGCCAGCAGCCAGGAAAAATCGGGCCTAGCGGGGGGGCCGAGTTTCATTCAGTACTTC.

This chain uses TRBV29-1 with TRBJ1-2; D remains unclear. V was cut by 2 bases and J by 1 base, with 8 bases left in between. The germline V gene has CDR1 SQVTM and CDR2 ANQGSEA. The CDR3 length is 13 residues. Written as DNA, the CDR3 is TGCAGCGTTGAACAGGCCCTTAACTATGGCTACACCTTC. Amino acid sequence: CSVEQALNYGYTF.

This sequence joins TRBV2 and TRBJ2-1; D is possibly TRBD2 (6 bases). CDR1 and CDR2 from the germline V gene are SNHLY and FYNNEI. This CDR3 contains 14 residues. Deletions cut 6 bases from V and 4 bases from J, with 13 bases between. CDR3 amino acids: CASRNPGGYNEQFF. Written as DNA, the CDR3 is TGTGCCAGCAGGAACCCCGGAGGGTACAATGAGCAGTTCTTC.

The chain recombines TRBV10-3 with TRBJ1-1, with 7 bases lining up with TRBD1. V was clipped by 0 bases and J by 4 bases; unmatched bases: 5. Germline V gives CDR1 ENHRY, CDR2 SYGVKD. The CDR3 consists of 15 residues. CDR3 in DNA: TGTGCCATCAGTGAGTCGATGACAGGGCTCACTGAAGCTTTCTTT. Its protein product is CAISESMTGLTEAFF.

CDR3 in DNA: TGCGCCAGCAGTCAATCGAGGCAACCCCTCCACTTT. Translating gives CASSQSRQPLHF. The chain has TRBV23-1 and TRBJ1-6, with D hard to call. TRBV23-1 is an ORF, and what it does is uncertain. V was trimmed by 0 bases and J by 12 bases, leaving 6 bases between them. The CDR3 is made up of 12 amino acids.

V and J are TRBV5-1 and TRBJ2-2; maybe TRBD2 (6 bases). The V gene lost 2 bases and the J gene lost 2 bases, with 13 bases spanning the gap. This CDR3 has 16 residues. Germline CDR1 and CDR2: SGHRS and YFSETQ. The CDR3 reads CASSLEGLRNTGELFF. DNA of the CDR3: TGCGCCAGCAGCTTAGAGGGACTTCGAAACACCGGGGAGCTGTTTTTT.

Note on this clone: The same CDR3 arises from other DNA sequences in this sample as well. This chain uses TRBV7-9 with TRBJ1-2; 8 nucleotides align to TRBD1. This CDR3 region has 15 residues. With V trimmed by 2 bases and J by 8 bases, 10 bases remained unmatched. CDR1 and CDR2 from the germline V gene are SEHNR and FQNEAQ (reference sequence). CDR3 DNA: TGTGCCAGCAGCTTAACCTGGACAGGGCGGATAGGCTACACCTTC. Protein: CASSLTWTGRIGYTF.

The rearrangement joins TRBV10-3 to TRBJ2-7, with TRBD2 as a possible D gene (6 bases). The V gene lost 7 bases and the J gene lost 2 bases, with 12 bases spanning the gap. Germline V gene lookup returns CDR1 ENHRY and CDR2 SYGVKD. The CDR3 contains 13 residues. The CDR3 sequence is CAINRGRTYEQYF. In DNA, the CDR3 is TGTGCCATCAACCGGGGGAGGACCTACGAGCAGTACTTC.

The chain has TRBV2 and TRBJ2-7; the match to TRBD1 covers 10 bases. Germline lookup yields CDR1 SNHLY and CDR2 FYNNEI. The trim removed 6 bases at V and 4 bases at J, leaving 9 bases unmatched. The CDR3 is made up of 15 amino acids. DNA of the CDR3: TGTGCCAGCAGGACGGGACAGGGGATACTTTACGAGCAGTACTTC. It translates to CASRTGQGILYEQYF.

This chain links TRBV5-6 with TRBJ2-7, with TRBD1 matching 9 bases. The germline V gene has CDR1 SGHDT and CDR2 YYEEEE. The CDR3 is 14 amino acids. V lost 4 bases, J lost 3 bases, and 5 bases stayed unmatched. The CDR3 is CASSPGTGNYEQYF. The CDR3 DNA reads as TGTGCCAGCAGCCCCGGGACAGGGAACTACGAGCAGTACTTC.

This chain links TRBV7-2 with TRBJ1-5; a weak D match, TRBD1 (6 bases). Trimming left V 4 bases short and J 0 bases short, with 10 bases between. CDR1 SGHTA and CDR2 FQGNSA come from the germline V gene. This CDR3 region has 15 residues. For the CDR3, the DNA is TGTGCCAGCAGCTGGACAGCATATAGCAATCAGCCCCAGCATTTT. Translation: CASSWTAYSNQPQHF.

The chain carries TRBV6-5 and TRBJ2-7, with 12 nucleotides matching TRBD1. Germline V gives CDR1 MNHEY, CDR2 SVGAGI. The junction had 8 bases not matched to a gene; V was cut back by 8 bases and J by 3 bases. CDR3 size: 15 residues. CDR3 sequence: CASVQGQGAVYEQYF. The CDR3 region has the DNA TGTGCCAGCGTACAGGGACAGGGGGCTGTCTACGAGCAGTACTTC.

The rearrangement joins TRBV21-1 to TRBJ2-1; the table's D call, TRBD1, has no DNA check behind it. TRBV21-1 represents a pseudogene. The CDR3 runs 15 residues. The CDR3: CASSSCRASYNEQFF. The CDR3 DNA follows: TGTGCCAGCAGCAGTTGCAGGGCCTCCTACAATGAGCAGTTCTTC.

This clone was seen only once. The chain uses TRBV5-1 and TRBJ1-3, with 9 bases fitting TRBD1. The CDR3 contains 13 residues. Germline V gene lookup returns CDR1 SGHRS and CDR2 YFSETQ. V shed 4 bases, J shed 7 bases, and the junction held 3 bases outside the gene matches. The CDR3 region has the DNA TGCGCCAGCAGCCCCGGGACAGGGAACACCATATATTTT. Translation: CASSPGTGNTIYF. The variable domain in full, completed from reference TRBV5-1 and TRBJ1-3, reads KAGVTQTPRYLIKTRGQQVTLSCSPISGHRSVSWYQQTPGQGLQFLFEYFSETQRNKGNFPGRFSGRQFSNSRSEMNVSTLELGDSALYLCASSPGTGNTIYFGEGSWLTVV.

This chain uses TRBV2 with TRBJ2-1; 12 bases line up with TRBD1. J lost 3 bases, V lost 7 bases, and 7 bases had no gene match. CDR3 length equals 16 residues. Germline-derived CDR1 and CDR2 are SNHLY and FYNNEI. DNA of the CDR3: TGTGCCAGCACCGAGGGGACAGGGGGCGACTACAATGAGCAGTTCTTC. It is translated as CASTEGTGGDYNEQFF.

V gene TRBV28 combines with J gene TRBJ2-7; 9 nucleotides line up with TRBD1. V was clipped by 6 bases and J by 3 bases; unmatched bases: 9. Germline V gene sequence: CDR1 MDHEN, CDR2 SYDVKM. The CDR3 is 15 residues long. The CDR3 region has the DNA TGTGCCAGCAGGAGGACCGGGACAGGGCTCTACGAGCAGTACTTC. This translates into CASRRTGTGLYEQYF.

The chain has TRBV28 and TRBJ1-3; TRBD1 might be the D (5 bases). V lost 6 bases to trimming and J lost 2 bases, with 14 bases between them. The CDR3 runs to 15 residues. The germline gives CDR1 MDHEN, CDR2 SYDVKM. The CDR3 is CASRDGGATGNTIYF. The CDR3 DNA reads as TGTGCCAGCAGAGACGGCGGGGCTACTGGAAACACCATATATTTT.

V is TRBV15 and J is TRBJ1-2; D possibly corresponds to TRBD1 (6 bases). Between the trimmed V and J ends, which lost 9 bases and 4 bases, there was a span of 18 bases. CDR1 and CDR2 (germline): LNHNV, YYDKDF (reference sequence). The CDR3 sequence is 14 residues long. DNA of the CDR3: TGTGCCACGACCACAGGGACCTACCGCTATGGCTACACCTTC. Its translation is CATTTGTYRYGYTF.

The rearrangement uses TRBV5-4 and TRBJ1-2, with TRBD1 matching 7 bases. The CDR3 length is 14 residues. Germline loops: CDR1 SGHNT, CDR2 YYREEE (reference sequence). V was pared by 5 bases and J by 6 bases, with 10 bases of the junction left unmatched. As DNA, the CDR3 is TGTGCCAGCAGAGGAACAGGGGAAATCCATGGCTACACCTTC. Its protein product is CASRGTGEIHGYTF.